This paragraph covers one T cell receptor (beta chain) sequence. V was clipped by 2 bases and J by 0 bases, with 11 bases between them. The CDR3 sequence is 16 residues long. Germline V CDR1 and CDR2: SGHNT, YENEEA. This sample stems from a study of control samples from healthy donors and cancer patients. Here immunoSEQ multiplex PCR was the method, and the copy in TCRdb shows in-frame clones only, minus some. The sample contains about 200,000 clones, approximately 91% of which appear only once. The chain employs TRBV11-3 and TRBJ1-5; D not resolved. Material: blood. This TCR derives from a man between 25 and 39 years old in good health. The chain's CDR3 is CASSLNRGYSNQPQHF. The DNA of the CDR3 is TGTGCCAGCAGCTTAAACAGAGGGTATAGCAATCAGCCCCAGCATTTT. Supplemented by reference TRBV11-3 and TRBJ1-5, the full variable domain reads EAGVVQSPRYKIIEKKQPVAFWCNPISGHNTLYWYLQNLGQGPELLIRYENEEAVDDSQLPKDRFSAERLKGVDSTLKIQPAELGDSAVYLCASSLNRGYSNQPQHFGDGTRLSIL.